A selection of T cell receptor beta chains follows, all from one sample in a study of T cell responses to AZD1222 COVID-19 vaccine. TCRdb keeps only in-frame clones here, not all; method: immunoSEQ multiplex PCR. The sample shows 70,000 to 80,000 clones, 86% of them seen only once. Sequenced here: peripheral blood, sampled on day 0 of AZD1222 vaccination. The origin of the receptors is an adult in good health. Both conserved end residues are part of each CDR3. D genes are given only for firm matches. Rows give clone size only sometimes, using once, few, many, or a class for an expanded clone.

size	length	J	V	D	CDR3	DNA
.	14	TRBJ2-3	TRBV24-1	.	CATSVGGVSDTQYF	TGTGCCACCAGTGTGGGGGGCGTTTCAGATACGCAGTATTTT
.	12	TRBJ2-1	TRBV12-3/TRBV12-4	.	CASSFGGDEQFF	TGTGCCAGCAGTTTTGGAGGGGATGAGCAGTTCTTC
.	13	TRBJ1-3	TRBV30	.	CATTSGLSGTIYF	TGTGCCACCACCTCGGGTCTCTCAGGGACCATATATTTT
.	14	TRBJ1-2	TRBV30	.	CARLDAGRMDGYTF	TGTGCCCGACTTGACGCAGGGCGAATGGATGGCTACACCTTC
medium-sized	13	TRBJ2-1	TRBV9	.	CASSVWGRNEQFF	TGTGCCAGCAGCGTCTGGGGGAGAAATGAGCAGTTCTTC
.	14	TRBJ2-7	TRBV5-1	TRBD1	CASSPTGGEYEQYF	TGCGCCAGCAGCCCGACAGGGGGGGAGTACGAGCAGTACTTC
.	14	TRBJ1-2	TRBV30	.	CAWKPWGRYYGYTF	TGTGCCTGGAAGCCGTGGGGAAGATACTATGGCTACACCTTC
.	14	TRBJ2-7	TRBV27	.	CASSHGPISYEQYF	TGTGCCAGCAGTCACGGGCCCATCTCCTACGAGCAGTACTTC
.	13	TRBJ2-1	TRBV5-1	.	CASSASQVSQQFF	TGCGCCAGCAGCGCATCACAGGTCTCTCAGCAGTTCTTC
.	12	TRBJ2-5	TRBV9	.	CASSVKQETQYF	TGTGCCAGCAGCGTAAAGCAAGAGACCCAGTACTTC
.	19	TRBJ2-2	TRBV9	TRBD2	CASSVAGGRGGPNTGELFF	TGTGCCAGCAGCGTAGCGGGTGGACGGGGGGGACCGAACACCGGGGAGCTGTTTTTT
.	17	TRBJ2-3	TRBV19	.	CASSDTHGSHGTDTQYF	TGTGCCAGTAGTGACACCCATGGGAGCCACGGAACAGATACGCAGTATTTT
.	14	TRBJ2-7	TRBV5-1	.	CASSTSGTPYEQYF	TGCGCCAGCAGCACCTCCGGGACCCCCTACGAGCAGTACTTC
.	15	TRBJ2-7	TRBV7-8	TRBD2	CASSPSVGGSYEQYF	TGTGCCAGCAGCCCATCCGTCGGGGGGTCCTACGAGCAGTACTTC
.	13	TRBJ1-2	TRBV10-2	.	CASSDITNYGYTF	TGCGCCAGCAGCGACATTACTAACTATGGCTACACCTTC
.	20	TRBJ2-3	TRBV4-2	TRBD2	CASSLVGTSGDFKSTDTQYF	TGTGCCAGCAGCCTGGTTGGGACTAGCGGGGATTTCAAGAGCACAGATACGCAGTATTTT
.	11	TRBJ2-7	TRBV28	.	CASTGNYEQYF	TGTGCCAGCACAGGGAACTACGAGCAGTACTTC
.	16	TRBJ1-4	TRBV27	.	CASSPGDTSTNEKLFF	TGTGCCAGCAGTCCCGGGGACACTTCAACTAATGAAAAACTGTTTTTT
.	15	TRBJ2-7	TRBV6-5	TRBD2	CASSSPPSGSYEQYF	TGTGCCAGCAGTTCCCCCCCTAGCGGGAGCTACGAGCAGTACTTC
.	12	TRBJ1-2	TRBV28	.	CATNSANYGYTF	TGTGCCACCAACTCAGCTAACTATGGCTACACCTTC
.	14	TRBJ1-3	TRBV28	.	CASRIRTVGNTIYF	TGTGCCAGCAGAATCCGAACCGTCGGAAACACCATATATTTT
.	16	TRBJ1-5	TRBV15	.	CATSRDKGEGNQPQHF	TGTGCCACCAGCAGAGATAAGGGGGAAGGCAATCAGCCCCAGCATTTT
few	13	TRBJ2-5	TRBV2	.	CASSYQRRETQYF	TGTGCCAGCAGTTACCAACGACGGGAGACCCAGTACTTC
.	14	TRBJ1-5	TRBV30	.	CAWSLGRSNQPQHF	TGTGCCTGGAGTCTCGGTCGCAGCAATCAGCCCCAGCATTTT